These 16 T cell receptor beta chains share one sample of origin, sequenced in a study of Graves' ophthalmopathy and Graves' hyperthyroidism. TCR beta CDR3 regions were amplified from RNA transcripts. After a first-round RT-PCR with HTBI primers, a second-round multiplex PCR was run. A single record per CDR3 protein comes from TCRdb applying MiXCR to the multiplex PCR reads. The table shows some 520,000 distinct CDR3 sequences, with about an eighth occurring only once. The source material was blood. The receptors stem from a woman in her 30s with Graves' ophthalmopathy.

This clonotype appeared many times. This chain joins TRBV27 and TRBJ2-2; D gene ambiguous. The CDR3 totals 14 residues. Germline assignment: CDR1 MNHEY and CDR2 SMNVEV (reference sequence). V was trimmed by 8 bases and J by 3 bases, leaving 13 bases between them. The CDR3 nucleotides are TGTGCCAGCCGTTCCAGTCCGTACACCGGGGAGCTGTTTTTT. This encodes CASRSSPYTGELFF.

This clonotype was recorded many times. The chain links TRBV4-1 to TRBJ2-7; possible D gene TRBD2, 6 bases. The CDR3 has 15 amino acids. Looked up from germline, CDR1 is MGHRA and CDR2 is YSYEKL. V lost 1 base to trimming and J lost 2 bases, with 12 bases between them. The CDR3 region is CASSQASSGAYEQYF. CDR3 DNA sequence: TGCGCCAGCAGCCAAGCTTCCTCGGGAGCCTACGAGCAGTACTTC.

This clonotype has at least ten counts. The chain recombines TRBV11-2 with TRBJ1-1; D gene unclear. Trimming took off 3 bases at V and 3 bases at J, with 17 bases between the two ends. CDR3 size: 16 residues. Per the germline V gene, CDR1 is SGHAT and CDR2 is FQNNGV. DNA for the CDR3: TGTGCCAGCAGCTTTTGGGCGGGTAAGGGATACACTGAAGCTTTCTTT. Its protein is CASSFWAGKGYTEAFF.

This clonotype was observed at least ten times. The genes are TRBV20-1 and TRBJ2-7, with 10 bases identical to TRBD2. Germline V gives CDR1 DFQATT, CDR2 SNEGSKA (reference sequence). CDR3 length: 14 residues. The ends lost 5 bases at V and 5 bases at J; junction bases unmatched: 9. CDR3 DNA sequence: TGCAGTGCTTACCAGCGGGGGGGCCTGGACGAGCAGTACTTC. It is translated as CSAYQRGGLDEQYF.

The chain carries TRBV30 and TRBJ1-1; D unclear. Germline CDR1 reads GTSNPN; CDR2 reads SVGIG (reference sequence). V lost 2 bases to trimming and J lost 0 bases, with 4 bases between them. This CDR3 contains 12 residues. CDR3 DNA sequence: TGTGCCTGGAGTCTCCTGAACACTGAAGCTTTCTTT. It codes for CAWSLLNTEAFF.

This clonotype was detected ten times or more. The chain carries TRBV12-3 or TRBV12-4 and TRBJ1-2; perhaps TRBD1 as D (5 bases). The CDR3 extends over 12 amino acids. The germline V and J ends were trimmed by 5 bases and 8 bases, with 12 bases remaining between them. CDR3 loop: CASSPGGDGYTF. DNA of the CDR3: TGTGCCAGCAGTCCCGGGGGGGACGGCTACACCTTC.

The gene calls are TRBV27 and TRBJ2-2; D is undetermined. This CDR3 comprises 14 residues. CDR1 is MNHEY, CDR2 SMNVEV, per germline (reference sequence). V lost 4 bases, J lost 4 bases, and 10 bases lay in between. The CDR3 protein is CASSSDPRTGELFF. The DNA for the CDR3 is TGTGCCAGCAGTTCGGATCCCCGCACCGGGGAGCTGTTTTTT.

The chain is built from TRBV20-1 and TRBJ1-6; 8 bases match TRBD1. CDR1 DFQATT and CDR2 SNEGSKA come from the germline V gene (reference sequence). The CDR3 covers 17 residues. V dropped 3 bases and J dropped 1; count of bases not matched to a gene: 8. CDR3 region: CSARMDRVGSYNSPLHF. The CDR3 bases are TGCAGTGCTAGGATGGACAGGGTAGGGTCCTATAATTCACCCCTCCACTTT.

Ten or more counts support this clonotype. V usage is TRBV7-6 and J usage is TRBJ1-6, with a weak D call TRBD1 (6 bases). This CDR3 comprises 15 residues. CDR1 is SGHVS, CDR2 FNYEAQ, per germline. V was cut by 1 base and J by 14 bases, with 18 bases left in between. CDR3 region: CASSLGQDAYSALHF. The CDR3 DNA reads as TGTGCCAGCAGCTTAGGACAGGACGCCTATTCGGCCCTCCACTTT. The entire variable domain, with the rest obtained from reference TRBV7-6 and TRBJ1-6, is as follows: GAGVSQSPRYKVTKRGQDVALRCDPISGHVSLYWYRQALGQGPEFLTYFNYEAQQDKSGLPNDRFSAERPEGSISTLTIQRTEQRDSAMYRCASSLGQDAYSALHFGNGTRLTVT.

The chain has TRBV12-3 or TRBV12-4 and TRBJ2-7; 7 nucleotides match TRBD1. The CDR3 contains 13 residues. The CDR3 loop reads CWSSPRDSYEQYF. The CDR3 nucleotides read TGTTGGAGCAGTCCCAGGGACAGTTACGAGCAGTACTTC.

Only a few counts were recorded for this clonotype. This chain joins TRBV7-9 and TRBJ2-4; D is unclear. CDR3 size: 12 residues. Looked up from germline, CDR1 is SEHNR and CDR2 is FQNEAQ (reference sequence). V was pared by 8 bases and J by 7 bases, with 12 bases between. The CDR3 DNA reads TGTGCCAGCCTCGGAATTAGTAACATTCAGTACTTC. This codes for CASLGISNIQYF.

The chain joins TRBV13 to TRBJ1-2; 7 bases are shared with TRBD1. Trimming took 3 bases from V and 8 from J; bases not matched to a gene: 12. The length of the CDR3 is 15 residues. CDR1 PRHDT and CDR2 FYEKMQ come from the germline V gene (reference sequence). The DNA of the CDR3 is TGTGCCAGCAGCTTGGCAGGGGGTTTCCTTAGCGGCTACACCTTC. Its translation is CASSLAGGFLSGYTF.

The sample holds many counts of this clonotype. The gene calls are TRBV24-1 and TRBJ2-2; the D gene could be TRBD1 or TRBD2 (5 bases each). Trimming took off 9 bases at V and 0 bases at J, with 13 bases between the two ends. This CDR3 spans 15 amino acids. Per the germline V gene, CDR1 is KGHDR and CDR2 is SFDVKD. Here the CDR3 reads CATGDGPTNTGELFF. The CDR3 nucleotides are TGTGCCACCGGGGACGGACCTACGAACACCGGGGAGCTGTTTTTT.

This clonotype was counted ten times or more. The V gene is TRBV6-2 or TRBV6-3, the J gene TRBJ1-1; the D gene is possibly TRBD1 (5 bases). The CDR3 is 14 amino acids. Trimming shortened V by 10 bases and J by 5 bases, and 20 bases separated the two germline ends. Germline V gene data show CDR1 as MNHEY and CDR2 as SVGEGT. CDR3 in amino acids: CATRDPARGTEAFF. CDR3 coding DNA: TGTGCCACCCGGGACCCCGCTAGGGGAACTGAAGCTTTCTTT.

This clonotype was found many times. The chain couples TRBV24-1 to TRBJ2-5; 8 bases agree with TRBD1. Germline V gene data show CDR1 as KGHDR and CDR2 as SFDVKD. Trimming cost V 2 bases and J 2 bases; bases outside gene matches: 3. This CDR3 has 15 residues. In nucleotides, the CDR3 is TGTGCCACCAGTGATTGGACAGGGATTCAAGAGACCCAGTACTTC. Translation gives CATSDWTGIQETQYF.

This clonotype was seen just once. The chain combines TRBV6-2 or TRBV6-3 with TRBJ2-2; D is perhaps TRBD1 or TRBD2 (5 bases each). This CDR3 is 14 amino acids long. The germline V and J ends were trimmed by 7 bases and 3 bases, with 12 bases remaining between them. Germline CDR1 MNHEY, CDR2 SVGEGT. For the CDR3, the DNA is TGTGCCAGCACCCCCGGGACCTACACCGGGGAGCTGTTTTTT. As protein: CASTPGTYTGELFF.